The clone carrying this TCR beta chain was observed a few times. Its antigen is unknown. Documented treatment: oral pan-JAK inhibitor, 5-10 mg twice daily. PBMCs served as the source from which CD4+ and CD8+ T cells were sorted. The CDR3 runs to 14 residues. Trimming took 3 bases from V and 6 from J, leaving 14 bases between them. From germline, CDR1 is SGHTA and CDR2 FQGNSA. Investigators isolated RNA and reverse transcribed it into cDNA to act as the sequencing template. Clones were sequenced by immunoSEQ multiplex PCR, and TCRdb holds only the in-frame ones, with some missing. The sample yields roughly 200,000 clones, less than 70% seen once. This record comes from a study of CD8+ T cells in alopecia areata. The study's findings and limits: It was observed that many expanded lesional clones persisted in scalp and blood during tofacitinib.

The rearrangement uses TRBV7-2 and TRBJ1-2, with D unclear. The clonotype comes from a human donor with alopecia areata. The sample in question was CD8+ T cells sorted from blood, obtained at week 24, from a patient treated with tofacitinib. The CDR3: CASSFEGIKDGYTF. In DNA, the CDR3 is TGTGCCAGCAGCTTTGAAGGGATCAAGGATGGCTACACCTTC.